This T cell receptor beta chain emerged from a study of blood T cell repertoires in COVID-19. Overall study: Acute and convalescent COVID-19 specimens originated in the United States, Italy and Spain. T cells, B-cell-depleted T cells, or PBMCs provided the cDNA or gDNA that served as material.

V gave up 6 bases and J gave up 3 bases, with 9 bases separating them. Germline CDR1 is SEHNR and CDR2 is FQNEAQ (reference sequence). The CDR3 has 14 amino acids. Methods used by the authors: Reference gene primers were amplified, and this amplification served to estimate nucleated cell counts. Libraries were prepared by immunoSEQ multiplex PCR; TCRdb keeps only in-frame clonotypes and omits some of them. V, J and clone size derive from that table, while D and trimming were established from the DNA sequence. The sample contains 60,000 to 85,000 clones, roughly 84% of which appear only once. This sequence joins TRBV7-9 and TRBJ1-6; D remains ambiguous. The receptor comes from a woman older than 75 with active or convalescent COVID-19. Sequenced sample: peripheral blood. The CDR3 here is CASRSHVYNSPLHF. In DNA form, the CDR3 reads TGTGCCAGCAGGTCACATGTCTATAATTCACCCCTCCACTTT. Full variable domain (rest looked up from reference TRBV7-9 and TRBJ1-6): DTGVSQNPRHKITKRGQNVTFRCDPISEHNRLYWYRQTLGQGPEFLTYFQNEAQLEKSRLLSDRFSAERPKGSFSTLEIQRTEQGDSAMYLCASRSHVYNSPLHFGNGTRLTVT.